This T cell receptor (beta chain) is drawn from a study of blood T cell repertoires in COVID-19. Study information: Acute and convalescent COVID-19 samples came from the United States, Italy and Spain. T cells, B-cell-depleted T cells, or PBMCs supplied cDNA or gDNA.

The CDR3 loop spans 17 amino acids. CDR1 is LNHDA and CDR2 is SQIVND in the germline V gene (reference sequence). Trimming shortened V by 0 bases and J by 0 bases, and 13 bases separated the two germline ends. Authors' processing steps: By means of reference gene primer amplification, nucleated cell counts were estimated. The method was immunoSEQ multiplex PCR; TCRdb's version includes in-frame clones alone and lacks a portion of them. V and J calls and clone size are those listed in that table; D and trimming were worked out from the DNA. The table includes roughly 140,000 clones, about four fifths detected once.

The source material was peripheral blood. The sequence derives from a woman over 75 with acute or convalescent COVID-19. The J gene is TRBJ2-3, the V gene TRBV19; no definite D call. Here the CDR3 DNA reads TGTGCCAGTAGTATAGATCTGAGAATAACTAGCACAGATACGCAGTATTTT. Translation: CASSIDLRITSTDTQYF. The full variable domain, its missing parts supplied by reference TRBV19 and TRBJ2-3, is DGGITQSPKYLFRKEGQNVTLSCEQNLNHDAMYWYRQDPGQGLRLIYYSQIVNDFQKGDIAEGYSVSREKKESFPLTVTSAQKNPTAFYLCASSIDLRITSTDTQYFGPGTRLTVL.